The next 11 T cell receptor beta chains were all read from a single sample in a study of cytomegalovirus exposure and HLA in healthy donors. Primers included in the PCR were 60 Vbeta and 13 Jbeta primers. The table came from immunoSEQ multiplex PCR; TCRdb's copy has only in-frame clones and leaves some out. The sample lists 110,000 to 150,000 clones; roughly 72% were seen once. Sequencing input: PBMCs. All receptors come from a man aged 35 to 55 in good health and CMV-seronegative.

The chain combines TRBV28 with TRBJ1-2, with D possibly being TRBD1 (5 bases). Germline values: CDR1 MDHEN, CDR2 SYDVKM. V was cut by 8 bases and J by 0 bases, with 16 bases left in between. The CDR3 consists of 15 residues. CDR3 nucleotides: TGTGCCAGCGCTCCTGAGGCGGGACCTAACTATGGCTACACCTTC. It translates to CASAPEAGPNYGYTF.

The V and J genes are TRBV29-1 and TRBJ2-7; unclear D gene. The V end lost 2 bases, the J end lost 1 base, and 15 bases lay between the germline ends. The CDR3 runs 15 residues. Per germline, CDR1 SQVTM and CDR2 ANQGSEA. The CDR3 here is CSVELLGTNSYEQYF. CDR3 DNA sequence: TGCAGCGTTGAACTTTTGGGCACAAATTCCTACGAGCAGTACTTC.

The chain couples TRBV7-2 to TRBJ2-7; D possibly corresponds to TRBD1 (5 bases). The germline V and J ends were trimmed by 4 bases and 0 bases, with 10 bases remaining between them. The CDR3 totals 14 residues. Germline V CDR1 and CDR2: SGHTA, FQGNSA. CDR3 residues: CASSSSGISYEQYF. CDR3 sequence (DNA): TGTGCCAGCAGCTCCTCAGGGATCTCCTACGAGCAGTACTTC.

J is TRBJ2-3 and V is TRBV7-2; D is perhaps TRBD1 (6 bases). Trimming cost V 0 bases and J 4 bases, with 11 bases left between them. Germline values: CDR1 SGHTA, CDR2 FQGNSA. The CDR3 extends over 15 amino acids. Here the CDR3 reads CASSLAGGRADTQYF. DNA of the CDR3: TGTGCCAGCAGCTTAGCAGGGGGTAGGGCAGATACGCAGTATTTT.

This clone came up a few times. The same CDR3 arises from other DNA sequences in this sample as well. The chain recombines TRBV5-1 with TRBJ2-7, with 11 positions matching TRBD2. V was pared by 4 bases and J by 4 bases, with 7 bases of the junction left unmatched. The CDR3 extends over 15 amino acids. CDR1 and CDR2 from the germline V gene are SGHRS and YFSETQ. The CDR3 region is CASSLGTSGLYEQYF. The CDR3 region has the DNA TGCGCCAGCAGCCTAGGGACTAGCGGATTGTACGAGCAGTACTTC.

The J gene is TRBJ1-5, the V gene TRBV7-8; D may be TRBD1 (6 bases). V lost 5 bases to trimming and J lost 5 bases, with 16 bases between them. This CDR3 is built from 15 residues. Germline V gene lookup returns CDR1 SGHVS and CDR2 FQNEAQ. This CDR3 is CASSPGARGDQPQHF. The CDR3 DNA follows: TGTGCCAGCAGCCCCGGCGCCAGGGGCGATCAGCCCCAGCATTTT.

The genes are TRBV27 and TRBJ1-5; D is unclear. V was shortened by 5 bases and J by 5 bases, with 10 bases between the two germline ends. Germline CDR1 MNHEY, CDR2 SMNVEV (reference sequence). The CDR3 runs to 13 residues. CDR3 residues: CASSPYSYQPQHF. The CDR3 DNA reads TGTGCCAGCAGTCCGTACAGTTATCAGCCCCAGCATTTT.

This rearrangement joins TRBV29-1 to TRBJ2-3, with 15 bases lining up with TRBD2. Germline V CDR1 and CDR2: SQVTM, ANQGSEA. The CDR3 has 16 amino acids. J lost 0 bases, V lost 7 bases, and 5 bases had no gene match. The CDR3 sequence: CSAGLAGGFSTDTQYF. CDR3 DNA: TGCAGCGCCGGACTAGCGGGGGGGTTTAGCACAGATACGCAGTATTTT.

V and J are TRBV9 and TRBJ2-7; D possibly corresponds to TRBD2 (7 bases). The CDR3 length is 15 residues. Germline V gene data show CDR1 as SGDLS and CDR2 as YYNGEE. V lost 3 bases and J 7 bases, leaving 20 bases between the germline ends. In DNA form, the CDR3 reads TGTGCCAGCAGCGCGGGGGACACGCCCGGGGGGGAGCAGTACTTC. Translated, it gives CASSAGDTPGGEQYF.

The chain has TRBV5-1 and TRBJ1-2; the match to TRBD1 covers 7 bases. This CDR3 comprises 14 residues. From germline, CDR1 is SGHRS and CDR2 YFSETQ. Unmatched junction bases numbered 7, after V lost 4 bases and J lost 4 bases. CDR3 nucleotide sequence: TGCGCCAGCAGCCCGAGACAGGGCGTCTATGGCTACACCTTC. This encodes CASSPRQGVYGYTF.

This clone was observed once. The chain is built from TRBV7-8 and TRBJ2-5, with 8 positions matching TRBD1. Germline-derived CDR1 and CDR2 are SGHVS and FQNEAQ. The CDR3 runs to 16 residues. Trimming took 3 bases from V and 2 from J; bases not matched to a gene: 8. The CDR3 reads CASSLPGQGYQETQYF. For the CDR3, the DNA is TGTGCCAGCAGCTTGCCCGGACAGGGCTATCAAGAGACCCAGTACTTC. The whole variable domain, filled in from reference TRBV7-8 and TRBJ2-5, reads GAGVSQSPRYKVAKRGQDVALRCDPISGHVSLFWYQQALGQGPEFLTYFQNEAQLDKSGLPSDRFFAERPEGSVSTLKIQRTQQEDSAVYLCASSLPGQGYQETQYFGPGTRLLVL.